One sample yielded the 9 T cell receptor beta chains listed below, sequenced in a study of cytomegalovirus exposure and HLA in healthy donors. This PCR relied on a set of 60 Vbeta primers and 13 Jbeta primers. Assay used: immunoSEQ multiplex PCR; TCRdb lists only in-frame clones, some missing. In the table there are about 88,000 clones, about nine tenths of which are singletons. The sequencing sample was made of PBMCs. The receptors were sampled from a man aged 18 to 30 in good health and CMV-seronegative.

The CDR3 DNA reads as TGTGCCAGCAGCTTAATCGACGAGCAGTACTTC. Protein sequence: CASSLIDEQYF. The V call is TRBV7-9, the J call TRBJ2-7; D remains ambiguous. The germline CDR1 and CDR2 sequences are SEHNR and FQNEAQ (reference sequence). The CDR3 is 11 amino acids. V lost 2 bases, J lost 5 bases, and 4 bases lay in between.

In this sample, this clone turned up once. The chain has TRBV9 and TRBJ1-3, with D perhaps TRBD1 (6 bases). The V and J ends lost 4 bases and 4 bases respectively, with 9 bases between them. This CDR3 is built from 13 residues. Germline V gives CDR1 SGDLS, CDR2 YYNGEE. CDR3 loop: CASSQGSGNTIYF. Here the CDR3 DNA reads TGTGCCAGCAGCCAGGGGTCCGGAAACACCATATATTTT. The variable domain in full, completed from reference TRBV9 and TRBJ1-3, reads DSGVTQTPKHLITATGQRVTLRCSPRSGDLSVYWYQQSLDQGLQFLIQYYNGEERAKGNILERFSAQQFPDLHSELNLSSLELGDSALYFCASSQGSGNTIYFGEGSWLTVV.

V is TRBV5-6 and J is TRBJ2-2, with 14 bases lining up with TRBD2. J gave up 5 bases and V 4 bases, and 10 bases lay outside the gene matches. The germline V gene has CDR1 SGHDT and CDR2 YYEEEE. This CDR3 is 18 amino acids long. The CDR3 DNA reads TGTGCCAGCAGCATACCGGGACTAGCGGGAGTGGGTACCGGGGAGCTGTTTTTT. Translating gives CASSIPGLAGVGTGELFF.

V gene TRBV28 combines with J gene TRBJ1-2, with D maybe TRBD1 (5 bases). Trimming shortened V by 3 bases and J by 3 bases, and 11 bases separated the two germline ends. The CDR3 runs 14 residues. CDR1 MDHEN and CDR2 SYDVKM come from the germline V gene. DNA for the CDR3: TGTGCCAGCAGTTTTCCAGGGATGGACTATGGCTACACCTTC. As protein: CASSFPGMDYGYTF.

The rearrangement joins TRBV7-6 to TRBJ2-5, with TRBD1 identical over 12 bases. The junction had 8 bases not matched to a gene; V was cut back by 1 base and J by 5 bases. The length of the CDR3 is 17 residues. CDR1 is SGHVS, CDR2 FNYEAQ, per germline. In DNA form, the CDR3 reads TGTGCCAGCAGCTTAGACTCCGGGACAGGGGGCGAGGAGACCCAGTACTTC. Protein sequence: CASSLDSGTGGEETQYF.

In its sample, this clone was seen once. The chain couples TRBV4-1 to TRBJ1-2; 7 positions agree with TRBD1. CDR1 MGHRA and CDR2 YSYEKL come from the germline V gene. V gave up 1 base and J gave up 0 bases; unmatched junction bases: 11. CDR3 length: 18 residues. The CDR3 DNA follows: TGCGCCAGCAGCCAAGTGGGGACAGAGCAGACCACTAACTATGGCTACACCTTC. It yields the protein CASSQVGTEQTTNYGYTF.

This clone was detected only once. V usage is TRBV5-6 and J usage is TRBJ2-7; D might be TRBD1 (6 bases). CDR1 is SGHDT, CDR2 YYEEEE, per germline. This CDR3 has 16 residues. Trimming stripped 0 bases from V and 2 bases from J, with 15 bases between. The CDR3 spells CASSLGYAGATYEQYF. The CDR3 DNA is TGTGCCAGCAGCTTGGGGTATGCAGGGGCGACCTACGAGCAGTACTTC.

The genes are TRBV7-3 and TRBJ2-7; 7 bases map to TRBD2. Unmatched junction bases numbered 7, after V lost 2 bases and J lost 3 bases. This CDR3 contains 15 residues. The germline gives CDR1 SGHTA, CDR2 FQGTGA. The CDR3 reads CASSLAGDYFYEQYF. The CDR3 region has the DNA TGTGCCAGCAGCTTAGCGGGAGACTACTTCTACGAGCAGTACTTC.

The chain recombines TRBV29-1 with TRBJ2-5; a possible D gene is TRBD2 (6 bases). V shed 2 bases and J shed 4 bases, with 11 bases lying between them. Germline V CDR1 and CDR2: SQVTM, ANQGSEA. The CDR3 consists of 13 residues. The DNA of the CDR3 is TGCAGCGTTGAACTCGGGGGTGGAGAGACCCAGTACTTC. This gives the protein CSVELGGGETQYF.